This entry describes one T cell receptor (beta chain). The antigen is unknown. Mismatch repair deficiency was confirmed in all patients, by PCR or immunohistochemistry. Sequencing used immunoSEQ multiplex PCR; TCRdb keeps in-frame clones, though not all of them. This table holds about 110,000 clones, around three quarters found once. The sample comes from a study of PD-1 blockade in mismatch repair-deficient tumors. Whole-study results and caveats: Tumor-resident clones, often absent from pretreatment blood, expanded after pembrolizumab and then contracted.

The TCR comes from an adult with mismatch repair-deficient cancer. This sample comprised peripheral blood, obtained roughly 13 months after starting pembrolizumab.

In DNA form, the CDR3 reads TGCGCCAGCAGCTTGGCGGTACAGAACACTGAAGCTTTCTTT. Residues: CASSLAVQNTEAFF. The chain employs TRBV5-1 and TRBJ1-1; D gene uncertain. The CDR3 is made up of 14 amino acids. The germline gives CDR1 SGHRS, CDR2 YFSETQ. Between the trimmed V and J ends, which lost 0 bases and 1 base, there was a span of 7 bases.